Shown below are 22 T cell receptor beta chains from a single sample sequenced in a study of blood T cell repertoires in COVID-19. TCRdb's table, derived via immunoSEQ multiplex PCR, lists solely in-frame clones and lacks some. The table lists 320,000 or so clones, approximately 88% of them singletons. Sequenced sample: PBMCs or T cells enriched from blood (not recorded which). These receptors came from a man in his sixties who had recovered from COVID-19.

This sequence joins TRBV6-2 or TRBV6-3 and TRBJ1-5; D is perhaps TRBD1 (6 bases). Per germline, CDR1 MNHEY and CDR2 SVGEGT. V was clipped by 2 bases and J by 9 bases, with 11 bases between them. CDR3 length: 13 residues. The CDR3 here is CASSYAGVRPQHF. The DNA of the CDR3 is TGTGCCAGCAGTTACGCAGGGGTCAGGCCCCAGCATTTT.

The V and J genes are TRBV28 and TRBJ1-1, with 10 bases aligning to TRBD1. CDR3 length: 14 amino acids. The J segment lost 6 bases and the V segment lost 2 bases, leaving 3 bases of the junction unmatched. Germline-derived CDR1 and CDR2 are MDHEN and SYDVKM. The CDR3 DNA reads TGTGCCAGCAGTTTAGTGGGGACAGGGGCTGAAGCTTTCTTT. This sequence encodes CASSLVGTGAEAFF.

The chain carries TRBV7-2 and TRBJ1-5; TRBD1 is a possible D gene (6 bases). The V gene's germline CDR1 is SGHTA and CDR2 FQGNSA. Trimming stripped 4 bases from V and 1 base from J, with 20 bases between. CDR3 length: 18 amino acids. CDR3 residues: CASSSRAGQPLSNQPQHF. The CDR3 DNA follows: TGTGCCAGCAGCTCGAGAGCAGGACAGCCGTTGAGCAATCAGCCCCAGCATTTT.

This clone has only one observation. The rearrangement joins TRBV2 to TRBJ2-7; 7 bases agree with TRBD1. The CDR3 extends over 13 amino acids. Germline CDR1 reads SNHLY; CDR2 reads FYNNEI. After removal of 10 bases from V and 5 bases from J, the junction contained 11 bases not matched to a gene. The CDR3 loop is CAIPRDSLNEQYF. In DNA, the CDR3 is TGTGCCATCCCGAGGGACAGTCTAAACGAGCAGTACTTC.

The V and J genes are TRBV5-4 and TRBJ1-1; D ambiguous. Trimming removed 1 base from V and 4 bases from J, with 14 bases in between. This CDR3 comprises 15 residues. Per the germline V gene, CDR1 is SGHNT and CDR2 is YYREEE (reference sequence). The CDR3 DNA is TGTGCCAGCAGCTTGCCGGGTCCCTCTTTCACTGAAGCTTTCTTT. Its translation: CASSLPGPSFTEAFF. Drawing the rest from reference TRBV5-4 and TRBJ1-1, the complete variable domain is ETGVTQSPTHLIKTRGQQVTLRCSSQSGHNTVSWYQQALGQGPQFIFQYYREEENGRGNFPPRFSGLQFPNYSSELNVNALELDDSALYLCASSLPGPSFTEAFFGQGTRLTVV.

The J gene is TRBJ1-1, the V gene TRBV15; the D gene is possibly TRBD1 (5 bases). This CDR3 has 16 amino acids. The germline gives CDR1 LNHNV, CDR2 YYDKDF (reference sequence). Trimming left V 0 bases short and J 5 bases short, with 16 bases between. This chain's CDR3 is CATSRDIQGASTEAFF. DNA for the CDR3: TGTGCCACCAGCAGAGATATTCAGGGCGCGTCAACTGAAGCTTTCTTT.

The chain links TRBV6-5 to TRBJ1-5, with 8 bases matching TRBD1. V lost 5 bases and J lost 6; bases outside the gene matches: 3. Germline V lookup: CDR1 MNHEY, CDR2 SVGAGI. The CDR3 length is 13 residues. The CDR3 region has the DNA TGTGCCAGCAGTACAGGGGGAGGTCAGCCCCAGCATTTT. Its translation is CASSTGGGQPQHF.

The chain joins TRBV5-1 to TRBJ2-7; 9 bases line up with TRBD2. This CDR3 is built from 12 residues. The ends lost 5 bases at V and 4 bases at J; junction bases unmatched: 1. Germline values: CDR1 SGHRS, CDR2 YFSETQ. Here the CDR3 DNA reads TGCGCCAGCAGACTAGCGGGTTACGAGCAGTACTTC. Translated: CASRLAGYEQYF.

V gene TRBV18 combines with J gene TRBJ2-2, with unresolved D. CDR1 and CDR2 (germline): KGHSH, LQKENI. CDR3 length: 12 amino acids. The germline V and J ends were trimmed by 6 bases and 4 bases, with 6 bases remaining between them. CDR3 protein: CASSRFTGELFF. CDR3 in DNA: TGTGCCAGCTCCAGATTCACCGGGGAGCTGTTTTTT. The entire variable domain, with the rest obtained from reference TRBV18 and TRBJ2-2, is as follows: NAGVMQNPRHLVRRRGQEARLRCSPMKGHSHVYWYRQLPEEGLKFMVYLQKENIIDESGMPKERFSAEFPKEGPSILRIQQVVRGDSAAYFCASSRFTGELFFGEGSRLTVL.

V and J are TRBV10-3 and TRBJ2-7; 13 bases agree with TRBD2. The V segment lost 5 bases and the J segment 6 bases; nucleotides outside the gene matches: 4. Germline V gene lookup returns CDR1 ENHRY and CDR2 SYGVKD. CDR3 length equals 14 residues. CDR3 nucleotide sequence: TGTGCCATCAGTTTAGGACTAGCGGGAGCCGAGCAGTACTTC. Protein: CAISLGLAGAEQYF.

The chain employs TRBV29-1 and TRBJ1-5; D is unclear. The CDR3 extends over 14 amino acids. The V gene's germline CDR1 is SQVTM and CDR2 ANQGSEA. Trimming took off 5 bases at V and 2 bases at J, with 13 bases between the two ends. CDR3 DNA sequence: TGCAGCGTTAATGAGGGATGGGGCAATCAGCCCCAGCATTTT. Protein: CSVNEGWGNQPQHF.

A single count supports this clone. Here the CDR3 reads CASRETTGLAGLAQYF. The CDR3 DNA sequence: TGTGCCAGCAGAGAAACGACGGGACTAGCGGGACTGGCGCAGTATTTT. V usage is TRBV7-2 and J usage is TRBJ2-3; 13 nucleotides match TRBD2. This CDR3 comprises 16 residues. Germline lookup yields CDR1 SGHTA and CDR2 FQGNSA. J lost 10 bases, V lost 6 bases, and 13 bases had no gene match. Full variable domain (remainder filled in from reference TRBV7-2 and TRBJ2-3): GAGVSQSPSNKVTEKGKDVELRCDPISGHTALYWYRQSLGQGLEFLIYFQGNSAPDKSGLPSDRFSAERTGGSVSTLTIQRTQQEDSAVYLCASRETTGLAGLAQYFGPGTRLTVL.

This rearrangement joins TRBV27 to TRBJ2-7, with TRBD1 matching over 7 bases. From germline, CDR1 is MNHEY and CDR2 SMNVEV (reference sequence). This CDR3 is built from 15 residues. The junction had 12 bases not matched to a gene; V was cut back by 5 bases and J by 5 bases. CDR3 nucleotide sequence: TGTGCCAGCAGTACAGGGGTGTCGATTATAAACGAGCAGTACTTC. This sequence encodes CASSTGVSIINEQYF.

The chain joins TRBV9 to TRBJ1-2; 10 bases are a match to TRBD1. Germline CDR1 SGDLS, CDR2 YYNGEE. V dropped 2 bases and J dropped 11; count of bases not matched to a gene: 9. The CDR3 runs to 14 residues. CDR3 in DNA: TGTGCCAGCAGCGTCCGGGACAGGGGTAGTCGGTACACCTTC. Protein: CASSVRDRGSRYTF.

The genes are TRBV24-1 and TRBJ2-5, with TRBD1 matching 7 bases. The length of the CDR3 is 15 residues. Trimming cost V 3 bases and J 5 bases; bases outside gene matches: 8. CDR1 and CDR2 (germline): KGHDR, SFDVKD. CDR3 nucleotide sequence: TGTGCCACCAGTGATGCGGAAGGGGGCGGGGAGACCCAGTACTTC. Translated: CATSDAEGGGETQYF.

The chain combines TRBV30 with TRBJ1-6; 11 bases map to TRBD1. J gave up 6 bases and V 2 bases, and 12 bases lay outside the gene matches. The CDR3 contains 18 residues. Per germline, CDR1 GTSNPN and CDR2 SVGIG (reference sequence). The CDR3 loop is CAWSPSRTGGRGNSPLHF. The CDR3 coding sequence is TGTGCCTGGAGTCCCTCCCGGACAGGGGGCAGGGGTAATTCACCCCTCCACTTT. Combining the CDR3 with reference TRBV30 and TRBJ1-6 gives the whole variable domain SQTIHQWPATLVQPVGSPLSLECTVEGTSNPNLYWYRQAAGRGLQLLFYSVGIGQISSEVPQNLSASRPQDRQFILSSKKLLLSDSGFYLCAWSPSRTGGRGNSPLHFGNGTRLTVT.

The V and J genes are TRBV2 and TRBJ2-1, with 12 positions matching TRBD2. The germline V gene encodes CDR1 SNHLY and CDR2 FYNNEI. V lost 4 bases, J lost 5 bases, and 3 bases stayed unmatched. The CDR3 has 15 residues. The CDR3 here is CASSVTSGRNNEQFF. The CDR3 bases are TGTGCCAGCAGTGTGACTAGCGGGAGAAACAATGAGCAGTTCTTC.

The rearrangement uses TRBV30 and TRBJ2-1; no clear D gene. The CDR3 extends over 11 amino acids. In germline, CDR1 is GTSNPN, CDR2 SVGIG (reference sequence). V gave up 2 bases and J gave up 10 bases, with 9 bases separating them. The CDR3 here is CAWSFGGEQFF. As DNA, the CDR3 is TGTGCCTGGAGTTTTGGCGGCGAGCAGTTCTTC.

The chain uses TRBV27 and TRBJ1-6, with TRBD1 matching 10 bases. Trimming cost V 0 bases and J 8 bases; bases outside gene matches: 1. This CDR3 has 15 amino acids. From germline, CDR1 is MNHEY and CDR2 SMNVEV (reference sequence). CDR3 protein: CASSLSTGGDSPLHF. The CDR3, as DNA: TGTGCCAGCAGTTTATCGACAGGGGGCGATTCACCCCTCCACTTT.

This chain connects TRBV5-6 to TRBJ2-2; no reliable D call. The CDR3 totals 13 residues. Trimming stripped 0 bases from V and 5 bases from J, with 5 bases between. Germline lookup yields CDR1 SGHDT and CDR2 YYEEEE. The CDR3 sequence: CASSLVLTGELFF. DNA for the CDR3: TGTGCCAGCAGCTTGGTCCTGACCGGGGAGCTGTTTTTT.

This sequence joins TRBV5-1 and TRBJ1-1; D possibly corresponds to TRBD1 (6 bases). The CDR3 is made up of 15 amino acids. Trimming shortened V by 1 base and J by 3 bases, and 13 bases separated the two germline ends. CDR1 SGHRS and CDR2 YFSETQ come from the germline V gene. CDR3 DNA: TGCGCCAGCAGCTTGAACAGGGTAGGCGACACTGAAGCTTTCTTT. It codes for CASSLNRVGDTEAFF.

The rearrangement links TRBV6-4 to TRBJ2-2, with 7 nucleotides matching TRBD1. The trim removed 0 bases at V and 2 bases at J, leaving 6 bases unmatched. The CDR3 runs 17 residues. In germline, CDR1 is MRHNA, CDR2 SNTAGT. The CDR3 is CASSDSSGDSNTGELFF. CDR3 nucleotide sequence: TGTGCCAGCAGTGACTCGTCTGGGGACAGTAACACCGGGGAGCTGTTTTTT.